This entry is about one T cell receptor (beta chain). The sample originates from a study of control samples from healthy donors and cancer patients. Produced via immunoSEQ multiplex PCR; TCRdb's table is partial and in-frame only. Altogether some 160,000 clones are present, around nine tenths being singletons, with the ten largest covering over 4.5%. Germline V CDR1 and CDR2: SGHTA, FQGTGA. This CDR3 comprises 13 residues. V lost 0 bases and J 5 bases, leaving 8 bases between the germline ends. J is TRBJ2-7 and V is TRBV7-3; D is unclear. This TCR was sampled from a man aged 25 to 40 in good health. The sample was blood. CDR3 loop: CASSLTRFDEQYF. CDR3 sequence (DNA): TGTGCCAGCAGCTTAACCAGATTCGACGAGCAGTACTTC.